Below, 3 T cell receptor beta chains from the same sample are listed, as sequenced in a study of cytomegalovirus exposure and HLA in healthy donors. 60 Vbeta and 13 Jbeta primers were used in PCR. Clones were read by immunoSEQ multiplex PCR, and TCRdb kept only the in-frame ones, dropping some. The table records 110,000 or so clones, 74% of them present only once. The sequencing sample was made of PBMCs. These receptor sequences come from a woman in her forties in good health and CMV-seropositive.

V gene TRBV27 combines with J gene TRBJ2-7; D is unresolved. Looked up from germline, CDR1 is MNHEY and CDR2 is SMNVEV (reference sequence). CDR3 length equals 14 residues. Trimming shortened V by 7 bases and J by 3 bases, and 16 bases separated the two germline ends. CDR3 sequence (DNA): TGTGCCAGCAAGCGCAACGGTAGGATCTACGAGCAGTACTTC. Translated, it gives CASKRNGRIYEQYF.

The CDR3 protein is CASSHGGSTEAFF. The CDR3 DNA follows: TGCGCCAGCAGCCATGGAGGGAGCACTGAAGCTTTCTTT. J is TRBJ1-1 and V is TRBV5-1; D gene uncertain. Germline V gene sequence: CDR1 SGHRS, CDR2 YFSETQ. The CDR3 has 13 amino acids. V was clipped by 4 bases and J by 4 bases, with 11 bases between them.

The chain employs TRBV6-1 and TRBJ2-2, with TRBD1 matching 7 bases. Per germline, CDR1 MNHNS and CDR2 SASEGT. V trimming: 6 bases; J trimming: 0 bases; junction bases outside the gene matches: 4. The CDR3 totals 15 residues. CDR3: CASSQGQPNTGELFF. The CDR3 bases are TGTGCCAGCAGCCAGGGACAGCCGAACACCGGGGAGCTGTTTTTT.